This T cell receptor (beta chain) was profiled in a study of T cell changes during pregnancy in multiple sclerosis. Produced via immunoSEQ multiplex PCR; TCRdb's table is partial and in-frame only. The sample yields 20,000 to 25,000 clones, roughly 90% seen once. The specimen comprised CD8+ T cells from peripheral blood mononuclear cells, sampled in the first trimester of pregnancy. The TCR comes from a female donor with multiple sclerosis, enrolled in a pregnancy study.

The CDR3 protein is CASSEGTSFAEQYF. CDR3 DNA: TGTGCCAGCAGCGAAGGGACTAGCTTTGCCGAGCAGTACTTC. The rearrangement uses TRBV4-2 and TRBJ2-7, with 9 bases that match TRBD2. Looked up from germline, CDR1 is LGHNA and CDR2 is YNFKEQ. The CDR3 has 14 residues. J lost 6 bases, V lost 5 bases, and 8 bases had no gene match.